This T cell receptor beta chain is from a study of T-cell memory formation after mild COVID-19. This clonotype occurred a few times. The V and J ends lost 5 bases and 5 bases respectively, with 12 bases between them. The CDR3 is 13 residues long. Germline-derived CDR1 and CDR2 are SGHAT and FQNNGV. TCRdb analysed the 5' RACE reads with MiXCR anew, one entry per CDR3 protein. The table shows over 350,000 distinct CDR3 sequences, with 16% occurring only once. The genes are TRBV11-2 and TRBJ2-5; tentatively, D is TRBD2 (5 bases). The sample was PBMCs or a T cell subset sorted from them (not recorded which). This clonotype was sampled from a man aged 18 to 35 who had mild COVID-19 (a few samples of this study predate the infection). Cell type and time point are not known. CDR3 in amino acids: CASSPGPGETQYF. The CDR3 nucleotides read TGTGCCAGCAGCCCTGGACCGGGGGAGACCCAGTACTTC.